This T cell receptor (beta chain) was observed in a study of chemoradiotherapy in HPV16-positive cancers. The table came from immunoSEQ multiplex PCR; TCRdb's copy has only in-frame clones and leaves some out. The table shows 2,900 or so clones, with about 88% occurring only once. As concerns this clone: Its specificity is unknown.

Study-level findings and limits: Only a couple of HPV16-positive patients supplied the functional HPV-specificity definition.

Sample: tumor tissue, taken from a patient who underwent chemoradiotherapy. The receptor was derived from a human donor with HPV-associated anogenital cancer.

The CDR3 loop reads CASSGDFQETQYF. CDR3 nucleotide sequence: TGTGCCAGCAGTGGGGACTTCCAAGAGACCCAGTACTTC. The V and J genes are TRBV6-4 and TRBJ2-5; the D gene is possibly TRBD2 (6 bases). Trimming left V 4 bases short and J 1 base short, with 7 bases between. Germline V CDR1 and CDR2: MRHNA, SNTAGT. This CDR3 is built from 13 residues.